This TCR beta chain was captured by sequencing in a study of blood T cells in healthy people across ages. Broader study findings: A roughly linear fall in TCR beta diversity per million T cells was seen with increasing age. Estimated diversity, derived from one million T cells, was regarded as an underestimate. It was found that TCR beta diversity correlated strongly with the percentage of naive T cells.

With 7 bases removed from V and 5 bases from J, the gap between germline ends came to 14 bases. CDR1 and CDR2 from the germline V gene are SGHRS and YFSETQ. The CDR3 has 13 residues. Worth noting for this clonotype: What it recognizes is unknown.

Next came a second PCR, run for roughly 7 to 12 cycles, which used a sample-barcoded 5' primer along with a J-beta primer mix. TCRdb analysed the 5' RACE reads with MiXCR anew, one entry per CDR3 protein. The repertoire holds approximately 1.5 million distinct CDR3 sequences, with about 42% as singletons. For every donor, a draw yielded around 10 milliliters of peripheral blood. V and J are TRBV5-1 and TRBJ2-3; weak D call: TRBD2 (6 bases). Sequencing was performed on blood. The source of this sequence is a woman aged 18-35 years in good health. CDR3 sequence reads: CASGSSDKDTQYF. The CDR3 DNA reads as TGCGCCAGCGGCTCTAGCGACAAAGATACGCAGTATTTT.